This T cell receptor beta chain derives from a study of cytomegalovirus exposure and HLA in healthy donors. The primer mix had 60 Vbeta and 13 Jbeta primers. TCRdb's table, derived via immunoSEQ multiplex PCR, lists solely in-frame clones and lacks some. The sample lists around 200,000 clones; about 89% were seen once. Participants comprised healthy donors of bone marrow. At collection, donors were nominally healthy, but unrecorded immune exposures were probable. Overall study findings and caveats: Later analysis demonstrated an association between a missense DCLRE1C variant and TCR beta V- and J-gene trimming. TRBV6-2, TRBV6-3 and some other V segments were unresolvable in 87-base-pair reads.

The J segment lost 1 base and the V segment lost 5 bases, leaving 11 bases of the junction unmatched. This CDR3 has 16 amino acids. CDR1 GTSNPN and CDR2 SVGIG come from the germline V gene (reference sequence). In the case of this clone: Its specificity is not known.

The receptor comes from a young woman in good health and CMV-seronegative. The sequencing sample was made of PBMCs. The rearrangement links TRBV30 to TRBJ2-3, with 8 bases identical to TRBD1. CDR3 sequence: CAWDPQGAPRTDTQYF. The CDR3 DNA reads TGTGCCTGGGATCCCCAGGGGGCGCCTCGCACAGATACGCAGTATTTT.